This T cell receptor beta chain appears in the sequencing data of a study of blood T cell repertoires in COVID-19. The overall study: Samples representing acute and convalescent COVID-19 were sourced from the United States, Italy and Spain. Nucleic acid was either cDNA or gDNA, and it came from T cells, B-cell-depleted T cells, or PBMCs.

This clone has more than one count but fewer than ten. V was clipped by 2 bases and J by 4 bases, with 14 bases between them. CDR1 and CDR2 from the germline V gene are MNHEY and SVGAGI. This CDR3 comprises 15 residues. In the original workflow: The assay estimated nucleated cells by amplifying reference gene primers. Clones were sequenced by immunoSEQ multiplex PCR, and TCRdb holds only the in-frame ones, with some missing. The DNA gave D and trimming, while V, J and clone size come from that table. The table lists hundreds of thousands of clones, about 87% of them singletons, with roughly 0.26% in the top ten.

The chain is built from TRBV6-5 and TRBJ1-2; D gene unclear. Sequenced input: peripheral blood. The receptor was isolated from a woman between 18 and 30 years old with acute or convalescent COVID-19. The chain's CDR3 is CASSYASRSSYGYTF. The CDR3 DNA reads TGTGCCAGCAGTTACGCCTCCAGGTCTTCCTATGGCTACACCTTC.